Sequencing of this T cell receptor (beta chain) was carried out in a study of monozygotic twins with inflammatory bowel disease. General study points: The authors note that differing immunosuppressive treatments may have added variability to patient repertoires.

One blood sample of 2 to 2.5 ml was taken from each donor. The CDR3 length is 13 residues. Amplification of TCRalpha and TCRbeta cDNA involved two nested PCRs that ran for approximately 16 and 9 cycles. TCRdb re-called the 5' RACE reads; every CDR3 protein appears as one record, without DNA. The sample includes about 300,000 distinct CDR3 sequences. Note on this clonotype: No antigen is known for it.

Sequencing was done on a sample of blood. The chain links TRBV12-3 or TRBV12-4 to TRBJ2-1. The clonotype comes from a human donor with ulcerative colitis or Crohn's disease, or a healthy co-twin of an affected twin (not recorded which). The CDR3 is CASTRFHANEQFF.